This TCR beta chain comes out of a study of human T cells and chemical hapten exposure. Looking at the study overall: A roughly 2 cm by roughly 2 cm inner upper arm patch received 2% DPC for sensitization. There were per-sample TCR yield variations, arising mainly from small pooled library volume differences. Whole-study results and caveats: Alopecia was present in the donors, so their immune response may differ from healthy people's.

Separate cDNA molecules received unique molecular identifiers, which the library attached to them. TCRdb re-derived calls from the RACE reads in MiXCR, one entry per CDR3 protein. The repertoire holds about 69,000 distinct CDR3 sequences, with 10% to 13% as singletons. Trimming pared 5 bases from V and 5 bases from J, leaving 15 bases between. CDR1 and CDR2 from the germline V gene are SQVTM and ANQGSEA. This CDR3 spans 13 amino acids. This clonotype was picked up many times. Its antigen remains unknown. The time point denotes: patch test 2, 6 weeks after DPC sensitization. Treatment of the sample: therapeutic diphenylcyclopropenone sensitization with weekly scalp DPC.

The origin of this receptor is a woman aged 45-65 years with alopecia areata. Some clones in this sample may be carry-over from other donors' samples. The chain couples TRBV29-1 to TRBJ1-1, with a tentative D call TRBD1 (5 bases). The material sequenced was whole blood, taken in connection with sensitization to the hapten diphenylcyclopropenone (DPC). Written as DNA, the CDR3 is TGCAGCGTTTCGCGGGGGACCGGGACTGAAGCTTTCTTT. The encoded protein is CSVSRGTGTEAFF.